The subject of this entry is one T cell receptor beta chain. CDR1 LNHNV and CDR2 YYDKDF come from the germline V gene (reference sequence). The CDR3 contains 19 residues. V lost 3 bases and J 0 bases, leaving 22 bases between the germline ends. This record comes from a study of blood T cell repertoires in COVID-19. TCRdb's copy holds only in-frame clones and misses some; the assay was immunoSEQ multiplex PCR. The data contain 200,000 to 250,000 clones, roughly nine tenths of them singletons. The receptor comes from a woman aged 18 to 35 who had recovered from COVID-19. The specimen sequenced was peripheral blood. The V call is TRBV15, the J call TRBJ2-3; D perhaps matches TRBD1 (7 bases). CDR3 nucleotides: TGTGCCACCAGCAGGACCCGAGGACCGACAGGGACTAGCACAGATACGCAGTATTTT. Its translation: CATSRTRGPTGTSTDTQYF. Full variable domain (missing parts from reference TRBV15 and TRBJ2-3): DAMVIQNPRYQVTQFGKPVTLSCSQTLNHNVMYWYQQKSSQAPKLLFHYYDKDFNNEADTPDNFQSRRPNTSFCFLDIRSPGLGDTAMYLCATSRTRGPTGTSTDTQYFGPGTRLTVL.